This TCR beta chain stems from a study of T cells after yellow fever vaccination. Findings of the study overall: It was a small share of clonotypes that appeared in both CD4 and CD8 compartments. Researchers report a weaker secondary response that nonetheless peaked faster, day 5 versus 15. The study re-detected most primary-vaccination clones after the booster (approximately 96% CD4, 88% CD8).

V was clipped by 2 bases and J by 3 bases, with 14 bases between them. The CDR3 has 16 residues. Germline CDR1 and CDR2: SGHTA and FQGNSA. Concerning this clonotype: The antigen is undetermined.

Production of TCR cDNA was by 5'RACE template switching, which also added a universal primer site and UMIs. TCRdb re-called the 5' RACE reads with MiXCR, one entry per CDR3 protein. The repertoire holds some 110,000 distinct CDR3 sequences, with about 7.2% as singletons. The sample in question was CD4+ T cells sorted from PBMCs, obtained approximately 40 days after the first yellow fever vaccination. V and J are TRBV7-2 and TRBJ1-5; D is unresolved. The receptor comes from a man in his late teens or twenties who received the YFV17D yellow fever vaccine. CDR3 in amino acids: CASSLNGRRINQPQHF. Here the CDR3 DNA reads TGTGCCAGCAGCTTAAACGGTCGCCGGATCAATCAGCCCCAGCATTTT.